This T cell receptor (beta chain) is from a study of blood T cell repertoires in COVID-19. Overall study context: The study drew acute and convalescent COVID-19 samples from the United States, Italy and Spain. Sample material is recorded as cDNA or gDNA derived from T cells, B-cell-depleted T cells, or PBMCs.

CDR1 and CDR2 (germline): SGHTA, FQGNSA. CDR3 size: 16 residues. Per the original data handling: Amplified reference gene primers provided the basis for estimating nucleated cell counts. Clones were sequenced by immunoSEQ multiplex PCR, and TCRdb holds only the in-frame ones, with some missing. D and trimming come from the DNA, and the V and J calls and clone size come from that table. The sample shows 150,000 to 200,000 clones, 76% of them seen only once. On this clone: Mismatch with germline at one junction end may stem from a read error.

Sequenced input: peripheral blood. The receptor comes from a woman aged 45-59 years with active or convalescent COVID-19. The rearrangement joins TRBV7-2 to TRBJ2-5; 11 nucleotides line up with TRBD2. In nucleotides, the CDR3 is TGTGCCAGCACCTTAACGCGTAGCGGGGGGGCGGAGACCCAGTACTTC. It specifies CASTLTRSGGAETQYF.